This T cell receptor (beta chain) was retrieved from a study of T cells in Graves' hyperthyroidism and ophthalmopathy. Disease duration was under 3 months in the ophthalmopathy patients, who also had a Clinical Activity Score of at least 3 and a NOSPECS grade of at least 4. The J segment lost 5 bases and the V segment lost 3 bases, leaving 6 bases of the junction unmatched. CDR1 DFQATT and CDR2 SNEGSKA come from the germline V gene (reference sequence). This CDR3 spans 15 amino acids. General study results and limits: A 13 V-J model separated ophthalmopathy from stable hyperthyroidism. Also found in blood were most expanded thyroid clonotypes above 0.001.

This clonotype was seen repeatedly, ten times or more. Its antigen is still unknown. The TCR beta CDR3 regions underwent amplification using RNA transcripts as the source. In the first-round RT-PCR of the TCR CDR3, the HTBI primer set was used. TCRdb fed the multiplex PCR reads into MiXCR, producing one record per CDR3 protein. The data contain about 300,000 distinct CDR3 sequences, roughly 19% of them singletons. The sequencing input was blood. This sequence originates from a man aged 50 or older with Graves' ophthalmopathy. V gene TRBV20-1 combines with J gene TRBJ2-5, with 13 bases aligning to TRBD2. CDR3 sequence: CSARGGLAGVETQYF. In nucleotides, the CDR3 is TGCAGTGCTAGGGGAGGACTAGCGGGAGTCGAGACCCAGTACTTC.